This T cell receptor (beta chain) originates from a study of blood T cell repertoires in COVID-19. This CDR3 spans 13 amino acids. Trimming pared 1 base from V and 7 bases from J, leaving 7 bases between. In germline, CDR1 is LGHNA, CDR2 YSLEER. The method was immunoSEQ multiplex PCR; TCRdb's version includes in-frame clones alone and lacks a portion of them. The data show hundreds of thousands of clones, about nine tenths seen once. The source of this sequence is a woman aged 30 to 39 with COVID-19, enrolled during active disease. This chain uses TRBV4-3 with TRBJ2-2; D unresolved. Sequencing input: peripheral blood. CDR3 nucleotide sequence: TGCGCCAGCAGCCAAGTAAGAGACGGGGAGCTGTTTTTT. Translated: CASSQVRDGELFF.